This passage covers 14 T cell receptor beta chains from one sample sequenced in a study of blood T cell repertoires in COVID-19. Sequencing used immunoSEQ multiplex PCR; TCRdb keeps in-frame clones, though not all of them. The sample carries about 200,000 clones, around 90% recorded once. Sequenced input: peripheral blood. Receptors originate from a man in his sixties who had recovered from COVID-19.

This chain uses TRBV18 with TRBJ1-4; 8 nucleotides align to TRBD1. CDR3 length equals 15 residues. Germline V gene lookup returns CDR1 KGHSH and CDR2 LQKENI. Unmatched junction bases numbered 6, after V lost 6 bases and J lost 3 bases. The CDR3: CASSRLTGANEKLFF. The CDR3 nucleotides are TGTGCCAGCTCCCGACTGACAGGGGCTAATGAAAAACTGTTTTTT.

The rearrangement uses TRBV6-2 or TRBV6-3 and TRBJ2-7; 9 bases are shared with TRBD1. Germline assignment: CDR1 MNHEY and CDR2 SVGEGT. The CDR3 extends over 15 amino acids. V lost 2 bases to trimming and J lost 7 bases; unmatched junction nucleotides: 9. CDR3 bases: TGTGCCAGCAGTTACAACTTACAGGGGGCCCGGGAGCAGTACTTC. This codes for CASSYNLQGAREQYF.

The V and J genes are TRBV18 and TRBJ2-5, with 11 bases aligning to TRBD1. Germline trimming cut 3 bases from V and 1 base from J; bases unmatched to any gene: 1. The germline gives CDR1 KGHSH, CDR2 LQKENI. The CDR3 extends over 15 amino acids. CDR3 in DNA: TGTGCCAGCTCACCGGACAGGGGGCCCCAAGAGACCCAGTACTTC. Protein sequence: CASSPDRGPQETQYF.

The chain has TRBV7-2 and TRBJ2-3; D call uncertain. This CDR3 has 13 residues. Germline CDR1 and CDR2: SGHTA and FQGNSA. Trimming cost V 0 bases and J 5 bases, with 6 bases left between them. CDR3 bases: TGTGCCAGCAGCTTAGCGCGCGGAGATACGCAGTATTTT. Protein product: CASSLARGDTQYF.

This clone appeared a single time. This chain links TRBV24-1 with TRBJ1-5; maybe TRBD1 (6 bases). Trimming left V 3 bases short and J 5 bases short, with 19 bases between. The CDR3 is 17 amino acids. CDR1 and CDR2 (germline): KGHDR, SFDVKD. The CDR3: CATSDELIRGAYQPQHF. CDR3 nucleotide sequence: TGTGCCACCAGTGATGAGCTTATCAGGGGCGCCTATCAGCCCCAGCATTTT.

This chain uses TRBV28 with TRBJ1-5; 8 bases fit TRBD1. Germline lookup yields CDR1 MDHEN and CDR2 SYDVKM. V was pared by 3 bases and J by 7 bases, with 2 bases of the junction left unmatched. The CDR3 runs 13 residues. The CDR3 DNA reads as TGTGCCAGCAGTTTGGGACAGGTGCAGCCCCAGCATTTT. This sequence encodes CASSLGQVQPQHF.

The gene calls are TRBV5-5 and TRBJ1-5, with TRBD1 identical over 10 bases. The CDR3 extends over 15 amino acids. Germline loops: CDR1 SGHKS, CDR2 YYEKEE (reference sequence). The V and J ends lost 0 bases and 7 bases, in that order; junction bases with no gene match: 4. The CDR3 spells CASSLGQGAGQPQHF. The CDR3 bases are TGTGCCAGCAGCTTGGGACAGGGGGCAGGGCAGCCCCAGCATTTT.

The rearrangement joins TRBV19 to TRBJ2-3, with 8 bases lining up with TRBD2. Germline V gene sequence: CDR1 LNHDA, CDR2 SQIVND (reference sequence). The CDR3 is made up of 15 amino acids. V gave up 5 bases and J gave up 2 bases; unmatched junction bases: 6. CDR3 DNA sequence: TGTGCCAGTAGTGATCTGCGGGGGGCCACAGATACGCAGTATTTT. The encoded protein is CASSDLRGATDTQYF.

The J gene is TRBJ1-1, the V gene TRBV19; TRBD1 matches at 7 bases. Trimming took 4 bases from V and 1 from J; bases not matched to a gene: 6. Looked up from germline, CDR1 is LNHDA and CDR2 is SQIVND (reference sequence). This CDR3 has 15 amino acids. As DNA, the CDR3 is TGTGCCAGTAGTACCCGACAGGGATGGAACACTGAAGCTTTCTTT. This codes for CASSTRQGWNTEAFF.

The chain links TRBV10-3 to TRBJ1-2; D may be TRBD1 (6 bases). The CDR3 spans 14 residues. With 4 bases removed from V and 4 bases from J, the gap between germline ends came to 13 bases. Germline CDR1 ENHRY, CDR2 SYGVKD. CDR3 DNA: TGTGCCATCAGTGGCTCAGGGGACGGCTATGGCTACACCTTC. This encodes CAISGSGDGYGYTF.

This chain uses TRBV11-2 with TRBJ2-2, with 10 positions matching TRBD2. J gave up 7 bases and V 5 bases, and 7 bases lay outside the gene matches. This CDR3 spans 15 amino acids. Germline CDR1 SGHAT, CDR2 FQNNGV. The CDR3 region has the DNA TGTGCCAGCAGCCCACCTAGCGGGGGAAGCGGGGAGCTGTTTTTT. The encoded protein is CASSPPSGGSGELFF.

The chain joins TRBV21-1 to TRBJ1-4; the D segment call TRBD1 is taken from the table without a DNA check. TRBV21-1 is a documented pseudogene. The CDR3 has 14 residues. The CDR3 protein is CASSARDREEKLFF. CDR3 nucleotides: TGTGCCAGCAGCGCCCGGGACAGGGAGGAAAAACTGTTTTTT.

V gene TRBV29-1 combines with J gene TRBJ1-1; 7 bases map to TRBD1. Germline V CDR1 and CDR2: SQVTM, ANQGSEA. The CDR3 length is 16 residues. V shed 4 bases and J 1 base; nucleotides not matched to a gene: 12. The CDR3 loop reads CSVATPDRSWNTEAFF. CDR3 DNA sequence: TGCAGCGTTGCGACCCCGGACAGGTCGTGGAACACTGAAGCTTTCTTT. Looking up the rest from reference TRBV29-1 and TRBJ1-1 gives the full variable domain: SAVISQKPSRDICQRGTSLTIQCQVDSQVTMMFWYRQQPGQSLTLIATANQGSEATYESGFVIDKFPISRPNLTFSTLTVSNMSPEDSSIYLCSVATPDRSWNTEAFFGQGTRLTVV.

The V and J genes are TRBV4-1 and TRBJ1-1, with D maybe TRBD1 (6 bases). The CDR3 runs 15 residues. V lost 3 bases and J 0 bases, leaving 11 bases between the germline ends. CDR1 MGHRA and CDR2 YSYEKL come from the germline V gene. The CDR3, as DNA: TGCGCCAGCAGCCAGGTGACAGGATTGAACACTGAAGCTTTCTTT. This sequence encodes CASSQVTGLNTEAFF.